The 17 T cell receptor beta chains below come from one sample, sequenced in a study of human T cells and chemical hapten exposure. A single record per CDR3 protein comes from TCRdb applying MiXCR to the RACE reads. Of about 39,000 distinct CDR3 sequences detected, roughly 13% appear once; the ten largest clones hold around 2%. The time point is: patch test 3, about 24 weeks after DPC sensitization. Treatment described: therapeutic diphenylcyclopropenone sensitization with weekly scalp DPC. From whole blood left unfractionated, total RNA was extracted. The sequencing here drew on whole blood, taken in connection with sensitization to the hapten diphenylcyclopropenone (DPC). All receptors derive from a middle-aged woman with alopecia areata. Some clones in this sample may be carry-over from other donors' samples.

The chain uses TRBV29-1 and TRBJ2-1; D not resolved. Trimming left V 8 bases short and J 9 bases short, with 17 bases between. The CDR3 runs to 12 residues. Germline-derived CDR1 and CDR2 are SQVTM and ANQGSEA. CDR3 loop: CSSEPPWGEQFF. CDR3 coding DNA: TGCAGCTCTGAACCCCCCTGGGGTGAGCAGTTCTTC.

The rearrangement links TRBV7-3 to TRBJ2-3; TRBD2 matches at 9 bases. Germline assignment: CDR1 SGHTA and CDR2 FQGTGA. Unmatched junction bases numbered 7, after V lost 5 bases and J lost 4 bases. This CDR3 is built from 15 residues. Here the CDR3 DNA reads TGTGCCAGCAGCAACCTAGCGGGACCGTCAGATACGCAGTATTTT. Its translation: CASSNLAGPSDTQYF.

The rearrangement uses TRBV5-1 and TRBJ2-5; D gene ambiguous. Germline assignment: CDR1 SGHRS and CDR2 YFSETQ. Trimming pared 3 bases from V and 0 bases from J, leaving 6 bases between. This CDR3 region has 13 residues. DNA for the CDR3: TGCGCCAGCAGCTCCGAGTACCAAGAGACCCAGTACTTC. It translates to CASSSEYQETQYF.

This clonotype appeared many times. V gene TRBV12-3 or TRBV12-4 combines with J gene TRBJ1-4, with TRBD1 as a possible D gene (5 bases). This CDR3 is 11 amino acids long. V dropped 5 bases and J dropped 10 bases, with 8 bases sitting between them. The DNA for the CDR3 is TGTGCCAGCAGTAAGGGACGAAAACTGTTTTTT. It translates to CASSKGRKLFF.

The chain has TRBV20-1 and TRBJ2-1; D remains unclear. Germline-derived CDR1 and CDR2 are DFQATT and SNEGSKA (reference sequence). The CDR3 consists of 11 residues. The V end lost 4 bases, the J end lost 9 bases, and 10 bases lay between the germline ends. The CDR3 here is CSATARVEQFF. The CDR3 nucleotides read TGCAGTGCTACCGCAAGGGTTGAGCAGTTCTTC.

This clonotype was seen many times. The V gene is TRBV27, the J gene TRBJ1-4, with a weak D call TRBD1 (6 bases). This CDR3 has 13 residues. Trimming pared 11 bases from V and 7 bases from J, leaving 17 bases between. The germline CDR1 and CDR2 sequences are MNHEY and SMNVEV (reference sequence). Written as DNA, the CDR3 is TGTGCCTCTCGGGGGGGCGGAGGTGAAAAACTGTTTTTT. Encoded protein: CASRGGGGEKLFF.

This clonotype has a handful of counts. The chain uses TRBV7-2 and TRBJ2-3, with 8 bases fitting TRBD2. The CDR3 contains 16 residues. V shed 5 bases, J shed 1 base, and the junction held 8 bases outside the gene matches. The germline CDR1 and CDR2 sequences are SGHTA and FQGNSA. This CDR3 reads CASSLLSGAGTDTQYF. CDR3 sequence (DNA): TGTGCCAGCAGCCTCCTTAGCGGGGCGGGCACAGATACGCAGTATTTT.

Within the sample, this clonotype is medium-sized. The chain combines TRBV28 with TRBJ2-1; no clear D gene. Trimming shortened V by 6 bases and J by 0 bases, and 12 bases separated the two germline ends. Germline CDR1 and CDR2: MDHEN and SYDVKM. This CDR3 is built from 15 residues. CDR3 in DNA: TGTGCCAGCAGCGAGACTCCTTCCTCCTACAATGAGCAGTTCTTC. It is translated as CASSETPSSYNEQFF.

The sample holds many counts of this clonotype. The chain links TRBV10-1 to TRBJ2-1, with D tentatively TRBD2 (5 bases). This CDR3 is built from 14 residues. CDR1 is WNHNN, CDR2 SYGVQD, per germline (reference sequence). Trimming pared 7 bases from V and 6 bases from J, leaving 16 bases between. CDR3 residues: CASKLVRESNEQFF. The CDR3 nucleotides are TGCGCCAGCAAACTAGTACGTGAGAGCAATGAGCAGTTCTTC.

A note on this clonotype: A much larger clone lies one base from this, so it may be a read error. The CDR3 nucleotides read TGCACCAGCAGCCAAGGCCGGGGAACGGGGGGCGGCCACAATGAGCAGTTCTTC. Its protein is CTSSQGRGTGGGHNEQFF. The rearrangement joins TRBV4-3 to TRBJ2-1, with D tentatively TRBD2 (7 bases). Germline CDR1 and CDR2: LGHNA and YSLEER. The CDR3 has 18 amino acids.

This chain joins TRBV20-1 and TRBJ2-7; possible D gene TRBD2, 5 bases. CDR1 and CDR2 from the germline V gene are DFQATT and SNEGSKA (reference sequence). Trimming removed 6 bases at V and 7 bases at J, with 22 bases between. There are 14 residues in the CDR3. The CDR3: CSATLGLGRWEQYF. The CDR3 bases are TGCAGTGCCACATTAGGACTGGGCCGATGGGAGCAGTACTTC.

There are a few counts of this clonotype. The chain uses TRBV7-3 and TRBJ1-6, with TRBD1 matching 9 bases. V lost 2 bases, J lost 7 bases, and 3 bases stayed unmatched. CDR1 and CDR2 from the germline V gene are SGHTA and FQGTGA. CDR3 length: 15 residues. CDR3 protein: CASSLGQGPNSPLHF. In nucleotides, the CDR3 is TGTGCCAGCAGCTTAGGACAGGGGCCAAATTCACCCCTCCACTTT.

The table lists this clonotype with many counts. The chain uses TRBV18 and TRBJ2-5; 11 bases line up with TRBD2. The CDR3 loop spans 16 amino acids. Trimming removed 3 bases from V and 1 base from J; junction bases left unmatched: 4. CDR1 is KGHSH and CDR2 is LQKENI in the germline V gene. The DNA for the CDR3 is TGTGCCAGCTCACCCGGGACTAGCGGCTTCCAAGAGACCCAGTACTTC. Its translation: CASSPGTSGFQETQYF.

This clonotype was counted only a few times. The V gene is TRBV2, the J gene TRBJ1-1; D uncertain. CDR3 length: 12 amino acids. Germline-derived CDR1 and CDR2 are SNHLY and FYNNEI. The V end lost 6 bases, the J end lost 0 bases, and 5 bases lay between the germline ends. In nucleotides, the CDR3 is TGTGCCAGCAGACCAATGAACACTGAAGCTTTCTTT. Protein: CASRPMNTEAFF.

This clonotype was seen a few times. The chain couples TRBV6-4 to TRBJ2-3; the D gene could be TRBD1 or TRBD2 (6 bases each). The CDR3 is made up of 15 amino acids. CDR1 and CDR2 (germline): MRHNA, SNTAGT. V lost 6 bases and J lost 0, with 13 bases in between. CDR3 nucleotides: TGTGCCAGCAGCGAGGGGGGTACTAGCACAGATACGCAGTATTTT. Protein sequence: CASSEGGTSTDTQYF.

The chain combines TRBV28 with TRBJ2-7, with 8 bases that match TRBD1. The CDR3 extends over 15 amino acids. Germline CDR1 MDHEN, CDR2 SYDVKM. The junction had 9 bases not matched to a gene; V was cut back by 5 bases and J by 3 bases. CDR3 coding DNA: TGTGCCAGCAGTGGAACCGGGACAGGCGGCTACGAGCAGTACTTC. Amino acid sequence: CASSGTGTGGYEQYF.

This clonotype has a handful of counts. The J gene is TRBJ1-2, the V gene TRBV6-6; D gene unclear. The CDR3 extends over 11 amino acids. The germline gives CDR1 MNHNY, CDR2 SVGAGI (reference sequence). V was cut by 5 bases and J by 5 bases, with 6 bases left in between. CDR3 DNA: TGTGCCAGCAGTGCCTCTTATGGCTACACCTTC. It codes for CASSASYGYTF.